The clone carrying this T cell receptor (beta chain) was observed a handful of times. Antigen: not known. How the authors handled the data: The study's classifier, a distant-metastasis tool for papillary thyroid cancer, was built using CDR3 differences across clinicopathological groups. TCRdb called clones again from the PCR reads with MiXCR. TCRdb, not the original authors, processed these V and J calls. The table shows 40,000 or so clones, with approximately 44% occurring only once. Thyroid surgery had not been preceded by any treatment in any patient. The data stem from a study of metastatic and nonmetastatic thyroid tumors. Study details: Repertoires of blood and of tissue (tumor or nodule) from malignant and benign thyroid patients were compared. General study findings and limits: Significantly greater TCR beta diversity was reportedly found in malignant thyroid tumors than in benign nodules (in blood and tumor).

The V gene lost 1 base and the J gene lost 3 bases, with 15 bases spanning the gap. This CDR3 spans 16 amino acids. What was sequenced was tumor tissue. The source of this sequence is a male donor with papillary thyroid cancer or a benign thyroid nodule (not recorded which). Some clones in this sample may be carry-over from other donors' samples. V is TRBV12-3 or TRBV12-4 and J is TRBJ1-2, with D uncertain. CDR3 protein: CASSLDWSEGYYGYTF. Here the CDR3 DNA reads TGTGCCAGCAGTTTAGATTGGTCAGAAGGTTACTATGGCTACACCTTC.